This TCR beta chain was sequenced for a study of T cell changes during pregnancy in multiple sclerosis. The CDR3 is made up of 13 amino acids. The V gene end was trimmed by 7 bases and the J gene end by 9 bases; junction bases not matched to a gene: 7. Germline V lookup: CDR1 SNHLY, CDR2 FYNNEI. Only one count was recorded for this clone. Sequencing used immunoSEQ multiplex PCR; TCRdb keeps in-frame clones, though not all of them. This table has roughly 40,000 clones, over 75% appearing once. The sequence was obtained from a female donor with multiple sclerosis, enrolled in a pregnancy study. This specimen consisted of CD8+ T cells from peripheral blood mononuclear cells, obtained before pregnancy. V and J are TRBV2 and TRBJ2-1, with 9 bases lining up with TRBD2. CDR3 nucleotides: TGTGCCAGCATGGGACTAGCTGGCGGTGAGCAGTTCTTC. Translated, it gives CASMGLAGGEQFF.